This entry features one T cell receptor (beta chain) sequence. The target of this receptor is not known. The input lacks base qualities; no much larger clone sits a single base away. The library was obtained by the immunoSEQ multiplex PCR assay. For the multiplex PCR, a mixture combining 60 forward primers for TCR Vbeta segments and 13 reverse primers for TCR Jbeta segments was used. The CDR3 region of rearranged TCR beta genes was amplified from genomic DNA by a multiplex PCR assay. The Illumina HiSeq System was used to sequence the amplified TCR beta libraries as 87-base-pair reads. Per the original workflow: A later analysis counted tens of millions of unique TCR beta chains across the roughly 700 repertoires, and some 11 million of these chains were shared by at least two donors. To remove PCR and sequencing errors, raw reads were error-corrected and collapsed into unique sequences using a nearest-neighbor algorithm that merged closely related sequences. Alignment of CDR3 sequences to IMGT reference sequences was used to assign V, D and J gene segments. For a sequence to be retained, a match of at least six nucleotides was required to both a V gene segment and a J gene segment. Rearrangements were classified as productive when the CDR3 lacked stop codons and remained in frame with V and J, and all other rearrangements were classified as non-productive. CDR3 was defined by IMGT convention, running from the second conserved V-encoded cysteine to the conserved J-encoded phenylalanine. The earlier analysis of 450 to 750 of the donors excluded any sequence lacking an unambiguous match to a single V gene segment. An earlier analysis of 550 to 650 of the donors classified V segments as functional when productive rearrangements were above 56.7% and as segregating when the standard deviation between donors was above 5%. To diagnose cytomegalovirus status from the catalog of TCR beta chain sequences, a statistical classification framework was built. A later analysis assigned V and J genes by comparing TCR nucleotide sequences with IMGT/GENE-DB human TR gene sequences. In a later analysis, CDR3 sequences and most-parsimonious VDJ recombination scenarios were assigned using the TCRdist pipeline. A later analysis defined each TCR beta chain by its CDR3 amino acid sequence plus V-gene family, and excluded reads lacking a unique V-gene family. In a later analysis, some 600 highly shared, low-generation-probability nucleotide sequences were removed to address suspected cross-contamination and a sequencing artifact. In a later analysis, a clonal expansion index for each public chain was calculated from normalized within-repertoire ranks of inferred template counts. In a later analysis, generation probabilities were computed using a VDJ recombination model fitted to out-of-frame rearrangements, and the results were checked against IGoR. Hypergeometric tests were used in a later analysis to score TCR-TCR, TCR-HLA and TCR-CMV co-occurrence, with a repertoire-size bias correction applied to the TCR pairs. In a later analysis, false discovery rates were estimated by permuting HLA or CMV assignments 20 times. In a later analysis, co-occurring TCRs were grouped with DBSCAN, and TCRdist sequence similarity was added when clustering was performed within HLA-allele-positive subsets. Repertoires with fewer than 30,000 or more than 120,000 public chains were left out of co-occurrence clustering, as were five repertoires with anomalous nucleotide sharing. The source is immuneACCESS, and TCRdb retained only in-frame sequences with V and J called. Part of the clones is not carried over; for the studies checked, unresolved V genes explain less than half of this, and the remainder is unexplained. V, J and clone size were drawn from that table, and D and trimming were deduced from the DNA. The sample table lists under 200,000 clones, around 79% of them with a count of one. Roughly 0.64% of the sample belongs to the ten largest clones.

In total, over 600 healthy bone marrow donors made up the cohort. Cohort members were all nominally healthy when sampled, although unrecorded immune exposures were likely present. The donor was CMV seronegative and belonged to the group of under 400 seronegative cohort members. A peripheral blood sample was collected from each donor, and TCR beta sequencing was performed on peripheral blood mononuclear cells. The Qiagen DNeasy Blood Extraction Kit was used to extract genomic DNA from the blood cell samples. This sample was included in a study of cytomegalovirus exposure and HLA in healthy donors (TCRdb year 2017). Regarding the complete study: According to an earlier analysis of 550 to 750 of the donors, about 180 million T cells yielded approximately 120 million unique TCR beta sequences and less than 300 Gb of sequence data. The study combined high-throughput TCR immunosequencing, statistical association of individual TCRs with disease status, and machine learning to predict cytomegalovirus infection status. A later genetic analysis took genome-wide SNP genotypes for about three fifths of the 666 donors and used that subset as a discovery cohort. To study patterns of TCR occurrence, a later analysis re-analyzed previously published TCR beta repertoires from several hundred donors and added high-resolution HLA genotyping. About five DR-DQ haplotypes were handled as single units for association and clustering because linkage in the cohort was strong. The T cell repertoires of some 700 subjects were profiled by immunosequencing and related to cytomegalovirus serostatus. The aim of the study was to test whether cataloging public T cell receptors could identify signatures of past pathogen exposure. Along with the approximately 650-subject first cohort, a separate validation cohort of over 90 different subjects was used. An earlier analysis of roughly 580 of the donors used high-throughput TCR beta sequencing to judge whether each TCR beta V gene segment behaved as functional or pseudogenic. Among about 370 genotyped donors of the cohort, an average of roughly 230,000 unique TCR beta nucleotide sequences was sequenced per donor, of which 15% to 20% were non-productive. The genetic ancestry cluster associated with self-reported Caucasian donors included 80% to 90% of the roughly 400 genotyped donors. Alongside the repertoire data, information on donor age, sex, ethnicity and CMV serostatus was compiled. The later analysis used no new phenotypic data to find candidate immune exposures, relying instead on TCR beta sequences and their occurrence across donors. All discovery cohort repertoires had been generated on a single sequencing platform. The number of donors typed differed by locus, with roughly 620-630 for A, B, C, DRB1 and DQB1, around 500 for DQA1, approximately 570 for DPA1, and approximately 470 for DPB1. Both class I and class II loci were covered by HLA typing, at four-digit resolution. Roughly 310 gigabases of sequencing data and tens of millions of unique TCR sequences were included in an early release covering about 600 HLA-typed donors.

From the germline V gene, CDR1 is SGHNT and CDR2 is YENEEA. V is shortened by 5 bases, J by 10 bases, and the region joining them spans 20 bases. The CDR3 has 14 amino acids, counting the end cysteine and phenylalanine. CDR3 DNA only is kept here, 42 bases in frame from base 1. General study outcomes and caveats: A later analysis reported that several top co-occurrence clusters appeared linked to parvovirus B19, influenza, CMV and Epstein-Barr virus. A group of highly shared sequence variants was considered likely to be a technical artifact of the sequencing pipeline. In an earlier analysis of over 550 of the donors, most TCR beta V segments were observed in productive rearrangements about 87% or about 30% of the time, broadly matching IMGT annotations. Across donors, most TCR sequences were observed very rarely, whereas some public TCRs were present in many individuals. Some IMGT-functional V segments, including TRBV6-2 and TRBV6-3, could not be told apart with the 87-base-pair reads, so those segments were excluded. A later analysis found that most CMV-associated TCR beta chains appeared HLA-restricted, with HLA associations seemingly driven largely by CMV exposure. In a later analysis, TCR association rates were found to vary across HLA loci, with the most associated TCRs seen for DRB1 alleles and the fewest for HLA-C alleles. The earlier analysis of fewer than 750 of the donors excluded approximately 17 rarely observed V segments, including chromosome 9 orphons, because counts were too low. HLA typing was unavailable for some donors at each locus, so association tests used only the typed subset. In a later analysis, HLA-associated TCR beta chains showed more clonal expansion and lower generation probabilities than non-associated chains that were equally common. CMV serostatus was the only immune exposure information available for the cohort. The study gave a list of 150 to 200 TCR beta chains associated with cytomegalovirus. Three of the identified cytomegalovirus-associated TCR beta chains were confirmed in vitro to be specific for cytomegalovirus antigens. Linkage disequilibrium might explain the correlated functional status among segregating V segments, but an unknown experimental factor could not be excluded. The classifier was reported to diagnose cytomegalovirus status with high specificity and sensitivity in both the original and validation cohorts. The cohort was sequenced for TCR beta chains only, and without alpha or paired-chain data the features that could be detected were limited. A further reported finding was that TCR beta sequences accurately predicted the HLA-A and HLA-B alleles for most subjects in the first cohort. According to a later genetic analysis, donors in an Asian-associated ancestry cluster had fewer N-insertions in productive TCRs than the roughly 700-donor mean. The authors suggested that the approach could potentially be extended to other disease states and immunological phenotypes. A later genetic analysis associated a missense DCLRE1C variant with V-gene and J-gene trimming of TCR beta chains, and an independent cohort replicated the association. A later analysis associated about 17,000 TCR beta sequences with specific HLA alleles at a false discovery rate of 0.05. When HLA alleles, especially DR and DQ, strongly co-occurred, TCR associations were difficult to assign to individual alleles. Sequencing depth was assumed to be roughly uniform across donors in the presence/absence analyses, though that assumption may not hold.

The receptor's source is a woman aged 35 to 49 in good health and CMV-seronegative. What was sequenced was PBMCs. Recombination linked TRBV11-3 to TRBJ1-1; 5 matching bases give a weak D call of TRBD1. The DNA reads TGTGCCAGCAGCCACGCGAGAGGGACGGGGGGAGCTTTCTTT. It specifies CASSHARGTGGAFF.